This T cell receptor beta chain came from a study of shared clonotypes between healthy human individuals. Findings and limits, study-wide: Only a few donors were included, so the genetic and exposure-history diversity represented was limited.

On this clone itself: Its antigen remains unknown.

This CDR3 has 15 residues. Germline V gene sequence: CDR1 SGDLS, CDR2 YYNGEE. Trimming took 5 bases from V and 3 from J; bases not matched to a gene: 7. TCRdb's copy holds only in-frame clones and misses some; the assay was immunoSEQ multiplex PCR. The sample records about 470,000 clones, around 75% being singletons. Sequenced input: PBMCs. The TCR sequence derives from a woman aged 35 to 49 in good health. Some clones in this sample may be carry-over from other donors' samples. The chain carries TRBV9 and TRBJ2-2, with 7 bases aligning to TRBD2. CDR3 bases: TGTGCCAGCAGTGGACTAGTCGAAGACACCGGGGAGCTGTTTTTT. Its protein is CASSGLVEDTGELFF.